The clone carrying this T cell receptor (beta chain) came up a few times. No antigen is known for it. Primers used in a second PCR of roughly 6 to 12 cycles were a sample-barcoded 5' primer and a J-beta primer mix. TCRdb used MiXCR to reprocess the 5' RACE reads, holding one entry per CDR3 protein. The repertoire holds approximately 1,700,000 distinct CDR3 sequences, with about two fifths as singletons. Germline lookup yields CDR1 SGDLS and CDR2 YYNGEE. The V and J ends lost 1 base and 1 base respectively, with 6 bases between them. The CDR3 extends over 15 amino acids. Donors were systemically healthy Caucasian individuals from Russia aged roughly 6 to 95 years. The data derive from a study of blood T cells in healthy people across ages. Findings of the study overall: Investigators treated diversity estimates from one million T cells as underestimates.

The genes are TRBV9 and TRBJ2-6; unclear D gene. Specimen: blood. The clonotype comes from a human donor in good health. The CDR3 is CASSVRRSGANVLTF. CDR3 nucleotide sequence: TGTGCCAGCAGCGTACGCAGGTCTGGGGCCAACGTCCTGACTTTC.